These 29 T cell receptor beta chains share one sample of origin, sequenced in a study of early T cells in non-severe SARS-CoV-2 infection. TCRdb re-called the 5' RACE reads with MiXCR, one entry per CDR3 protein. This sample yields some 60,000 distinct CDR3 sequences, of which about 8.9% are seen a single time; approximately 15% belongs to the top ten. Material for sequencing was whole blood. The receptors derive from an adult who was a healthcare worker with PCR-confirmed SARS-CoV-2 infection or an uninfected control (not recorded which).

This clonotype was recorded many times. V is TRBV27 and J is TRBJ2-3; 10 bases map to TRBD2. Germline trimming cut 6 bases from V and 9 bases from J; bases unmatched to any gene: 15. The CDR3 extends over 16 amino acids. The germline gives CDR1 MNHEY, CDR2 SMNVEV (reference sequence). This CDR3 reads CASRRTSGYFADTQYF. Here the CDR3 DNA reads TGTGCCAGCAGGAGGACTAGCGGATATTTCGCTGACACGCAGTATTTT.

This clonotype was recorded at least ten times. The chain links TRBV5-6 to TRBJ1-2; no definite D call. From germline, CDR1 is SGHDT and CDR2 YYEEEE. This CDR3 comprises 17 residues. V lost 0 bases to trimming and J lost 0 bases, with 15 bases between them. This chain's CDR3 is CASSLGEVRRSNYGYTF. Here the CDR3 DNA reads TGTGCCAGCAGCTTGGGAGAGGTCCGGAGGTCTAACTATGGCTACACCTTC.

The rearrangement uses TRBV21-1 and TRBJ2-7; TRBD1 was called by the table and not checked on the DNA. TRBV21-1 is listed as a pseudogene. The CDR3 is 14 amino acids. The CDR3 protein is CARHPPPGIYEQYF. In nucleotides, the CDR3 is TGTGCCAGACATCCACCACCGGGAATCTACGAGCAGTACTTC.

This chain uses TRBV7-8 with TRBJ2-3; the D gene is possibly TRBD1 (5 bases). V lost 5 bases and J lost 2, with 14 bases in between. This CDR3 contains 15 residues. Germline loops: CDR1 SGHVS, CDR2 FQNEAQ. This chain's CDR3 is CASSPRAGNTDTQYF. Here the CDR3 DNA reads TGTGCCAGCAGCCCACGGGCAGGGAACACAGATACGCAGTATTTT. The whole variable domain, filled in from reference TRBV7-8 and TRBJ2-3, reads GAGVSQSPRYKVAKRGQDVALRCDPISGHVSLFWYQQALGQGPEFLTYFQNEAQLDKSGLPSDRFFAERPEGSVSTLKIQRTQQEDSAVYLCASSPRAGNTDTQYFGPGTRLTVL.

This clonotype has a count of ten or more. V is TRBV14 and J is TRBJ2-7; no clear D. This CDR3 has 13 amino acids. The ends were cut back, 4 bases at V and 2 bases at J, with 9 bases in the middle. Per the germline V gene, CDR1 is SGHDN and CDR2 is FVKESK. CDR3 residues: CASSPRFPYEQYF. In DNA, the CDR3 is TGTGCCAGCAGCCCCCGCTTCCCCTACGAGCAGTACTTC.

The chain employs TRBV12-3 or TRBV12-4 and TRBJ2-7; TRBD2 is a possible D gene (5 bases). The CDR3 has 13 residues. Trimming cost V 0 bases and J 7 bases, with 10 bases left between them. The CDR3 region is CASSLASGGEQYF. The CDR3, as DNA: TGTGCCAGCAGTTTAGCGTCAGGAGGTGAGCAGTACTTC.

The V gene is TRBV19, the J gene TRBJ2-7; weak D call: TRBD2 (6 bases). CDR1 LNHDA and CDR2 SQIVND come from the germline V gene (reference sequence). The germline V and J ends were trimmed by 6 bases and 0 bases, with 18 bases remaining between them. The CDR3 contains 16 residues. CDR3 amino acids: CASSDQGGGTSYEQYF. The CDR3 DNA follows: TGTGCCAGTAGCGATCAGGGAGGCGGGACCTCCTACGAGCAGTACTTC.

This clonotype appeared many times. The rearrangement links TRBV6-5 to TRBJ2-5; 9 nucleotides align to TRBD2. V shed 5 bases, J shed 5 bases, and the junction held 9 bases outside the gene matches. Per the germline V gene, CDR1 is MNHEY and CDR2 is SVGAGI. This CDR3 region has 15 residues. The DNA of the CDR3 is TGTGCCAGCAGTCAGGATGCGCGGGAGGGGGAGACCCAGTACTTC. Protein sequence: CASSQDAREGETQYF.

V is TRBV12-3 or TRBV12-4 and J is TRBJ1-5; no clear D gene. V was trimmed by 1 base and J by 2 bases, leaving 6 bases between them. The length of the CDR3 is 14 residues. CDR3 protein: CASSLVSGNQPQHF. The CDR3 DNA follows: TGTGCCAGCAGTTTAGTCAGTGGCAATCAGCCCCAGCATTTT.

This clonotype was seen many times. This chain connects TRBV28 to TRBJ2-7; TRBD2 might be the D (5 bases). Germline values: CDR1 MDHEN, CDR2 SYDVKM. The CDR3 totals 13 residues. V was clipped by 6 bases and J by 2 bases, with 11 bases between them. CDR3 loop: CASSGFGTYEQYF. The CDR3 nucleotides are TGTGCCAGCAGCGGGTTCGGGACCTACGAGCAGTACTTC.

The V gene is TRBV29-1, the J gene TRBJ2-7; 7 nucleotides align to TRBD2. J gave up 6 bases and V 3 bases, and 8 bases lay outside the gene matches. Germline CDR1 SQVTM, CDR2 ANQGSEA. This CDR3 region has 13 residues. CDR3 protein: CSVEFGLGLEQYF. The CDR3 DNA follows: TGCAGCGTTGAGTTCGGACTAGGTCTCGAGCAGTACTTC.

This clonotype was seen repeatedly, ten times or more. The J gene is TRBJ1-1, the V gene TRBV18; 8 nucleotides agree with TRBD1. The CDR3 covers 15 residues. CDR1 and CDR2 (germline): KGHSH, LQKENI. V lost 2 bases to trimming and J lost 1 base; unmatched junction nucleotides: 3. The DNA for the CDR3 is TGTGCCAGCTCACCAGGACAGGGATCGAACACTGAAGCTTTCTTT. As protein: CASSPGQGSNTEAFF.

The J gene is TRBJ2-7, the V gene TRBV29-1; D might be TRBD1 (5 bases). The CDR3 spans 11 residues. Germline V lookup: CDR1 SQVTM, CDR2 ANQGSEA. V lost 7 bases, J lost 4 bases, and 11 bases lay in between. As DNA, the CDR3 is TGCAGCGCCAAGGACACTTACGAGCAGTACTTC. Translation: CSAKDTYEQYF.

This clonotype was counted only a few times. For the CDR3, the DNA is TGTGCCAGCAGTTACTCTGGCGACTCCTACAATGAGCAGTTCTTC. This codes for CASSYSGDSYNEQFF. The genes are TRBV6-2 or TRBV6-3 and TRBJ2-1; no firm D call. The CDR3 is made up of 15 amino acids. V was cut by 0 bases and J by 0 bases, with 6 bases left in between. Germline CDR1 is MNHEY and CDR2 is SVGEGT.

This chain uses TRBV15 with TRBJ1-3; 9 nucleotides match TRBD1. The germline gives CDR1 LNHNV, CDR2 YYDKDF (reference sequence). The CDR3 is 16 amino acids. Losses at the gene ends were 0 bases for V and 1 base for J; bases not matched to a gene: 1. CDR3 amino acids: CATSREGQGSGNTIYF. The CDR3 nucleotides are TGTGCCACCAGCAGAGAGGGACAGGGTTCTGGAAACACCATATATTTT.

J is TRBJ2-3 and V is TRBV20-1; the D is unclear. Germline V gene lookup returns CDR1 DFQATT and CDR2 SNEGSKA (reference sequence). The CDR3 is 12 residues long. V lost 2 bases, J lost 4 bases, and 7 bases lay in between. The CDR3 nucleotides read TGCAGTGCTAGACCCCCGTCAGATACGCAGTATTTT. It encodes CSARPPSDTQYF.

In this sample, this clonotype turned up many times. The chain uses TRBV6-5 and TRBJ2-1; D is uncertain. V was clipped by 6 bases and J by 10 bases, with 19 bases between them. Germline CDR1 is MNHEY and CDR2 is SVGAGI. The CDR3 totals 14 residues. CDR3: CASRPEPTTSEQFF. The DNA for the CDR3 is TGTGCCAGCAGACCCGAGCCAACTACCTCAGAGCAGTTCTTC.

The V gene is TRBV29-1, the J gene TRBJ2-3; 7 bases line up with TRBD1. V shed 5 bases, J shed 0 bases, and the junction held 8 bases outside the gene matches. The CDR3 contains 15 residues. CDR1 and CDR2 (germline): SQVTM, ANQGSEA. CDR3 nucleotide sequence: TGCAGCGTTATCCCCGAGACAGGGAGCACAGATACGCAGTATTTT. It specifies CSVIPETGSTDTQYF.

This clonotype was detected many times. This chain links TRBV7-2 with TRBJ1-2; TRBD1 might be the D (5 bases). The CDR3 spans 14 residues. V was pared by 1 base and J by 4 bases, with 10 bases between. Per the germline V gene, CDR1 is SGHTA and CDR2 is FQGNSA. The CDR3 here is CASSLVTAGYGYTF. CDR3 DNA: TGTGCCAGCAGCTTAGTGACAGCGGGCTATGGCTACACCTTC.

As concerns this clonotype: Here the CDR3 omits its conserved ending phenylalanine or tryptophan, so a read error is the likely source. The chain uses TRBV10-2 and TRBJ2-7; D is possibly TRBD2 (7 bases). The CDR3 totals 15 residues. Germline V gene data show CDR1 as WSHSY and CDR2 as SAAADI. The V end was cut by 7 bases, the J end by 3 bases, with 19 bases between. The CDR3 DNA is TGCGCCAGCAATCCCGGGCGGGGGCGAGTCTACGAGCAGTACTCC. It yields the protein CASNPGRGRVYEQYS.

This clonotype was counted many times. The genes are TRBV7-9 and TRBJ2-1, with TRBD1 matching 7 bases. V gave up 6 bases and J gave up 0 bases; unmatched junction bases: 8. The CDR3 contains 16 residues. CDR1 and CDR2 (germline): SEHNR, FQNEAQ (reference sequence). This chain's CDR3 is CASRSGGKSSYNEQFF. DNA of the CDR3: TGTGCCAGCAGGTCAGGGGGTAAAAGCTCCTACAATGAGCAGTTCTTC.

This clonotype was recorded many times. The V gene is TRBV7-8, the J gene TRBJ2-1; the match to TRBD2 covers 10 bases. The CDR3 is 19 amino acids. The V segment lost 1 base and the J segment 0 bases; nucleotides outside the gene matches: 9. The germline CDR1 and CDR2 sequences are SGHVS and FQNEAQ. CDR3 bases: TGTGCCAGCAGCTTAGAAATGATAGCGGGAGGCCGCTCCTACAATGAGCAGTTCTTC. This translates into CASSLEMIAGGRSYNEQFF.

This clonotype has only a few counts. The V gene is TRBV28, the J gene TRBJ2-6; no clear D gene. The germline V and J ends were trimmed by 8 bases and 0 bases, with 5 bases remaining between them. CDR3 length equals 13 residues. The germline V gene encodes CDR1 MDHEN and CDR2 SYDVKM. CDR3 coding DNA: TGTGCCAGCGTCAGCTCTGGGGCCAACGTCCTGACTTTC. It specifies CASVSSGANVLTF. Combining the CDR3 with reference TRBV28 and TRBJ2-6 gives the whole variable domain DVKVTQSSRYLVKRTGEKVFLECVQDMDHENMFWYRQDPGLGLRLIYFSYDVKMKEKGDIPEGYSVSREKKERFSLILESASTNQTSMYLCASVSSGANVLTFGAGSRLTVL.

This clonotype was detected only a few times. The J gene is TRBJ2-7, the V gene TRBV28; 7 bases match TRBD1. From germline, CDR1 is MDHEN and CDR2 SYDVKM. The CDR3 length is 12 residues. The V gene end was trimmed by 5 bases and the J gene end by 6 bases; junction bases not matched to a gene: 4. The CDR3 nucleotides read TGTGCCAGCAGTAGAGGGACAGCCGAGCAGTACTTC. It is translated as CASSRGTAEQYF.

This clonotype was picked up many times. The chain combines TRBV3-1 with TRBJ1-2; D remains unclear. CDR1 and CDR2 from the germline V gene are LGHDT and YNNKEL (reference sequence). CDR3 length equals 13 residues. The germline V and J ends were trimmed by 0 bases and 6 bases, with 8 bases remaining between them. The CDR3 DNA reads as TGTGCCAGCAGCCAAGATTTGCGGGATGGCTACACCTTC. The encoded protein is CASSQDLRDGYTF.

The chain recombines TRBV18 with TRBJ2-7; D is undetermined. The V end was cut by 4 bases, the J end by 3 bases, with 16 bases between. The germline V gene has CDR1 KGHSH and CDR2 LQKENI. CDR3 length: 15 residues. Here the CDR3 reads CASSRPYPAHYEQYF. The CDR3 region has the DNA TGTGCCAGCTCACGCCCCTACCCAGCACACTACGAGCAGTACTTC. The entire variable domain, with the rest obtained from reference TRBV18 and TRBJ2-7, is as follows: NAGVMQNPRHLVRRRGQEARLRCSPMKGHSHVYWYRQLPEEGLKFMVYLQKENIIDESGMPKERFSAEFPKEGPSILRIQQVVRGDSAAYFCASSRPYPAHYEQYFGPGTRLTVT.

This clonotype came up a few times. CDR3 protein: CASMTGTSQNNEQFF. DNA of the CDR3: TGTGCCAGCATGACCGGGACTAGCCAAAACAATGAGCAGTTCTTC. The genes are TRBV2 and TRBJ2-1, with 9 bases matching TRBD2. Germline CDR1 SNHLY, CDR2 FYNNEI. The CDR3 loop spans 15 amino acids. J lost 5 bases, V lost 7 bases, and 9 bases had no gene match.

This clonotype appeared many times. The rearrangement links TRBV6-1 to TRBJ1-2; D ambiguous. CDR1 and CDR2 (germline): MNHNS, SASEGT. Trimming shortened V by 5 bases and J by 3 bases, and 7 bases separated the two germline ends. The CDR3 totals 12 residues. The CDR3 spells CASSSRDYGYTF. The CDR3 DNA reads TGTGCCAGCAGTTCCAGAGACTATGGCTACACCTTC.

The CDR3 spells CASSIGLAGEIDTQYF. CDR3 in DNA: TGTGCCAGCAGTATCGGACTAGCGGGAGAGATAGATACGCAGTATTTT. V and J are TRBV12-3 or TRBV12-4 and TRBJ2-3; 13 bases map to TRBD2. This CDR3 region has 16 residues. V lost 5 bases to trimming and J lost 5 bases; unmatched junction nucleotides: 7.